The clone carrying this T cell receptor beta chain was seen only once. The data were taken from a study of blood T cell repertoires in COVID-19. Study context: From the United States, Italy and Spain came samples of acute and convalescent COVID-19. T cells, B-cell-depleted T cells, or PBMCs provided the cDNA or gDNA that served as material.

TCRdb keeps only in-frame clones here, not all; method: immunoSEQ multiplex PCR. The sample includes 90,000 to 100,000 clones, roughly 88% of them seen just once. V lost 7 bases and J lost 6; bases outside the gene matches: 9. CDR1 SNHLY and CDR2 FYNNEI come from the germline V gene. This CDR3 has 16 residues. The sequenced sample consisted of peripheral blood. The V gene is TRBV2, the J gene TRBJ2-3; 14 nucleotides line up with TRBD2. The sequence was obtained from a human donor in a cohort sampled during active COVID-19. DNA for the CDR3: TGTGCCAGCAATCGACTAGCGGGGGGGTTCCCCGATACGCAGTATTTT. Translated, it gives CASNRLAGGFPDTQYF.